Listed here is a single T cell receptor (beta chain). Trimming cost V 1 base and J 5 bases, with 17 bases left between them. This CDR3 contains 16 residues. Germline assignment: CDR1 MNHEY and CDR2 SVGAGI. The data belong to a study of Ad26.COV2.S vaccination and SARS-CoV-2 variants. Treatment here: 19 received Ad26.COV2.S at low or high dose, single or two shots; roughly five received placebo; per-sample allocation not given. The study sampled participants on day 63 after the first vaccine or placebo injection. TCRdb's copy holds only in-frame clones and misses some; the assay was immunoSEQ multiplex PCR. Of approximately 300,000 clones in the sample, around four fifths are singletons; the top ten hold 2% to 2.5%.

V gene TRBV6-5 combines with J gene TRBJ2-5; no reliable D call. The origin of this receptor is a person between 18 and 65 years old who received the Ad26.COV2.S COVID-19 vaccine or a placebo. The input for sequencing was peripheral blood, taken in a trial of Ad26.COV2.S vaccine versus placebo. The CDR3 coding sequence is TGTGCCAGCAGTTACTGGAATCAGGCCGTTGAGGAGACCCAGTACTTC. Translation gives CASSYWNQAVEETQYF.